This T cell receptor (beta chain) appears in the sequencing data of a study of blood T cell repertoires in COVID-19. Study as a whole: The United States, Italy and Spain provided the acute and convalescent COVID-19 samples.

This CDR3 contains 14 residues. Germline V gene sequence: CDR1 SGDLS, CDR2 YYNGEE. J was trimmed by 6 bases and V by 3 bases; bases with no gene match: 4. Original processing notes: How many nucleated cells were present was estimated from reference gene primer amplification. Libraries were prepared by immunoSEQ multiplex PCR; TCRdb keeps only in-frame clonotypes and omits some of them. The V and J calls and clone size are taken from that table; D and trimming were inferred from the DNA. The sample lists around 110,000 clones, approximately 90% occurring once. The sample comprised peripheral blood. The rearrangement joins TRBV9 to TRBJ1-2, with TRBD1 matching 11 bases. This receptor was identified in a man in his forties or fifties with acute or convalescent COVID-19. In nucleotides, the CDR3 is TGTGCCAGCAGCGCGGACAGGGGGCTAAATGGCTACACCTTC. It is translated as CASSADRGLNGYTF.